The rows below give T cell receptor beta chains drawn from one sample of a study of blood T cell repertoires in COVID-19. The data were produced by immunoSEQ multiplex PCR, yet TCRdb's version contains in-frame clones alone and is incomplete. The data show about 270,000 clones, more than 70% seen once. Sequencing used peripheral blood. These receptors were obtained from a woman aged 18-30 years with acute or convalescent COVID-19. CDR3s include the opening cysteine and the closing phenylalanine or tryptophan. Each record gives: V gene, CDR3 protein.

TRBV28 | CASSLGGQGIISPLHF
TRBV28 | CASSGPLGEQFF
TRBV28 | CASSLPLPTANTGELFF
TRBV28 | CASLSGNTIYF
TRBV7-8 | CASRTGTSVYEQYF
TRBV14 | CASSRTGLAGPTDTQYF
TRBV25-1 | CASNPTPGTSGDTQYF
TRBV6-5 | CASSQTGNYSPLHF
TRBV9 | CASSDRGLAVNEQFF
TRBV2 | CASSDRGKLFF
TRBV7-2 | CASSLQGFEQFF
TRBV7-2 | CASSAEGGLSSYEQYF
TRBV6-2/TRBV6-3 | CASSGLGLSLETQYF
TRBV18 | CASSPWIAGVDDTQYF
TRBV20-1 | CSASFQGPKFF
TRBV5-4 | CASSLGGASSYEQYF
TRBV27 | CASSLVGEGTDTQYF
TRBV7-2 | CASSGGVAEQYF
TRBV28 | CASRRGQGGNEKLFF
TRBV19 | CATSGHEYEQYF
TRBV6-6 | CASSQGPSRWEGGEQYF
TRBV7-9 | CASSQGHRDKADEKLFF
TRBV5-5 | CASSFQPDRGEGYTF
TRBV5-1 | CASSEGQGGVYEQYF
TRBV7-2 | CASTLQGTGNTIYF
TRBV3-1/TRBV3-2 | CASSQRGGRSYGYTF
TRBV11-2 | CASSLASGSGEQYF
TRBV10-3 | CAISPGSNQPQHF
TRBV27 | CASSSSGLAAREQYF
TRBV4-2 | CASSQPGQGQETQYF
TRBV3-1/TRBV3-2 | CASSQWTSGYEQYF
TRBV6-4 | CASSDPFRRGPYNEQFF
TRBV29-1 | CSVAREFPYEQYF
TRBV11-2 | CASSLVPPGESYNEQFF
TRBV18 | CASSPPGYSGNTIYF
TRBV7-9 | CASSLSSVPGQGNGYTF
TRBV7-9 | CASSHSLAGTYEQYF
TRBV10-2 | CASSEPPTWGGHNEQFF
TRBV5-8 | CASSSQGVIGEKLFF
TRBV12-5 | CASGRSPGTGNTEAFF
TRBV28 | CASSPGLAGGNEQFF
TRBV18 | CASSLTGGTTNEKLFF
TRBV6-2/TRBV6-3 | CASSYLVAGADEQFF
TRBV19 | CASRGSVGKNEQFF
TRBV5-1 | CASSPKQGGANSPLHF
TRBV27 | CASSLARFTEAFF
TRBV28 | CASSFLAGYEQYF
TRBV6-2/TRBV6-3 | CASSYPVPSGYTGELFF
TRBV15 | CATSGRSGAVNGYTF
TRBV7-2 | CASSLTGTGRYGYTF
TRBV6-5 | CASSYTGGLNTEAFF
TRBV5-4 | CASSLVFAGGFSYEQYF
TRBV24-1 | CATSKLAGDAETQYF
TRBV30 | CAWSPPGLKYNSPLHF
TRBV14 | CASSPWPGQRGTEAFF
TRBV18 | CASSQTAGQDGYTF
TRBV6-4 | CASEPLAGLGHEQFF